The entry below describes one T cell receptor (beta chain). The antigen remains unidentified. The authors made TCR beta libraries by quantitative 5'-RACE with molecular barcodes. TCRdb analysed the 5' RACE reads with MiXCR anew, one entry per CDR3 protein. The sample has some 700,000 distinct CDR3 sequences; around 19% are singletons. This entry comes from a study of CD8 T cells in ankylosing spondylitis. Study results and caveats: Seemingly distinctive of ankylosing spondylitis blood was a TCR beta motif formed by eight highly homologous variants.

This sequence was found in a male donor with ankylosing spondylitis. Material for sequencing was blood, either unsorted or a sorted T cell fraction (not recorded which).

The CDR3 nucleotides read TGCAGTGCGAAAAGGGGGCCGGACAAAGCTTTCTTT. Its translation is CSAKRGPDKAFF. The V and J genes are TRBV20-1 and TRBJ1-1, with 7 bases that match TRBD1. This CDR3 is built from 12 residues. Per the germline V gene, CDR1 is DFQATT and CDR2 is SNEGSKA (reference sequence). J gave up 9 bases and V 6 bases, and 10 bases lay outside the gene matches.